What follows describes a single TCR beta chain. The target antigen is unknown. This sample was included in a study of human T cells and chemical hapten exposure. Study-level information: Upper back patch tests used 0.01% DPC, scored after 6 days.

TCRdb processed the RACE reads anew with MiXCR; each CDR3 protein has one entry. Of 140,000 or so distinct CDR3 sequences in the sample, about an eighth are singletons; the top ten hold 1.2% to 1.5%. Time point here: patch test 2, 6 weeks after DPC sensitization. Treatment described: therapeutic diphenylcyclopropenone sensitization with weekly scalp DPC. Overall study results and limits: Clustering by CDR3 similarity yielded significantly more large clusters from expanded TCRs than controls.

V dropped 6 bases and J dropped 6 bases, with 17 bases sitting between them. CDR3 size: 13 residues. Germline V gives CDR1 DFQATT, CDR2 SNEGSKA (reference sequence). Sequences were derived from whole blood, sampled in connection with sensitization to the hapten diphenylcyclopropenone (DPC). The receptor comes from a woman aged 45-65 years with alopecia areata. Some clones in this sample may be carry-over from other donors' samples. V is TRBV20-1 and J is TRBJ1-2; a possible D gene is TRBD1 (5 bases). CDR3 nucleotides: TGCAGTGCAACGGGACGCCTGTGGGATGGCTACACCTTC. Translating it yields CSATGRLWDGYTF.